These T cell receptor beta chains were read from a single sample in a study of OX40 agonist ivuxolimab in advanced cancers. Libraries were prepared by immunoSEQ multiplex PCR; TCRdb keeps only in-frame clonotypes and omits some of them. The table has tens of thousands of clones, about 90% seen once. Sample: CD4+ or CD8+ T cells sorted from blood, taken in a trial of the OX40 agonist ivuxolimab. These receptors were collected from an adult with an advanced solid tumor such as melanoma, head and neck, liver or kidney cancer. CDR3s leave out the opening cysteine and the closing phenylalanine or tryptophan.

CDR3: ASRGTSGKGEQF
V: TRBV2

CDR3: ASSSPVAGDYEQY
V: TRBV13

CDR3: ASSEGGSYNEQF
V: TRBV2

CDR3: ASRNRPNNEQF
V: TRBV5-1

CDR3: ASSFTEGGLEETQY
V: TRBV6-6

CDR3: ASSLDGWITEAF
V: TRBV19

CDR3: ATSRDLGTHQPQH
V: TRBV15

CDR3: ASGGSGMNTEAF
V: TRBV6-1

CDR3: ASKLASGANVLT
V: TRBV28

CDR3: ASTPRDSGWVGNQPQH
V: TRBV28

CDR3: ASSTDREPNEKLF
V: TRBV19

CDR3: ASSSGQGNEQF
V: TRBV7-7

CDR3: AIGSGDEQF
V: TRBV19

CDR3: ASSPSTGANYGYT
V: TRBV7-9

CDR3: ASSQLAGYTDTQY
V: TRBV2

CDR3: ASSRILRAGETQY
V: TRBV4-3

CDR3: ASSSGGELF
V: TRBV6-5

CDR3: ASSGLAGGQETQY
V: TRBV5-1

CDR3: ASRPGQGSDTEAF
V: TRBV2

CDR3: ASSLGHNEKLF
V: TRBV5-4